The rows below give T cell receptor beta chains drawn from one sample of a study of blood T cell repertoires in COVID-19. Data came from immunoSEQ multiplex PCR; TCRdb stores just in-frame clones and leaves some out. This table holds tens of thousands of clones, over 75% found once. Sequencing used peripheral blood. The receptors derive from a man aged 80 or over with active COVID-19. Both conserved end residues are part of each CDR3. The order of the fields is J gene, clone size, V gene, D gene, CDR3 protein, CDR3 DNA. The D gene is left open where the match is weak. Expanded clones are given a class, and other clones once, few, many or no size at all.

J gene: TRBJ1-2; clone size: once; V gene: TRBV2; D gene: .; CDR3 protein: CASKMEEVGFQGKGYGYTF; CDR3 DNA: TGTGCCAGCAAGATGGAAGAGGTGGGTTTCCAGGGGAAGGGCTATGGCTACACCTTC
J gene: TRBJ2-7; clone size: few; V gene: TRBV6-5; D gene: TRBD1; CDR3 protein: CASSLGQDSYEQYF; CDR3 DNA: TGTGCCAGCAGTCTCGGACAGGACTCCTACGAGCAGTACTTC
J gene: TRBJ1-4; clone size: .; V gene: TRBV15; D gene: .; CDR3 protein: CATSSVRDTEKLFF; CDR3 DNA: TGTGCCACCAGCAGCGTCCGGGACACCGAAAAACTGTTTTTT
J gene: TRBJ1-2; clone size: .; V gene: TRBV29-1; D gene: .; CDR3 protein: CSVEDLSTDGYTF; CDR3 DNA: TGCAGCGTTGAAGATCTGTCCACGGATGGCTACACCTTC
J gene: TRBJ2-2; clone size: .; V gene: TRBV19; D gene: TRBD1; CDR3 protein: CATADRGRTGELFF; CDR3 DNA: TGTGCCACTGCGGACAGGGGGCGGACCGGGGAGCTGTTTTTT
J gene: TRBJ2-7; clone size: .; V gene: TRBV19; D gene: TRBD2; CDR3 protein: CASSSQRGGRYEQYF; CDR3 DNA: TGTGCCAGTAGCTCTCAGCGGGGGGGCCGCTACGAGCAGTACTTC
J gene: TRBJ1-2; clone size: once; V gene: TRBV29-1; D gene: .; CDR3 protein: CSVDSQNYGYTF; CDR3 DNA: TGCAGCGTTGATTCACAGAACTATGGCTACACCTTC
J gene: TRBJ2-2; clone size: .; V gene: TRBV5-1; D gene: .; CDR3 protein: CASSLGAGLNTGELFF; CDR3 DNA: TGCGCCAGCAGCTTGGGGGCGGGCCTGAACACCGGGGAGCTGTTTTTT
J gene: TRBJ2-1; clone size: once; V gene: TRBV5-4; D gene: TRBD1; CDR3 protein: CASSSGQGFRNEQFF; CDR3 DNA: TGTGCCAGCAGCTCGGGACAGGGGTTTCGAAATGAGCAGTTCTTC
J gene: TRBJ1-2; clone size: .; V gene: TRBV10-3; D gene: .; CDR3 protein: CAISESKAGADYGYTF; CDR3 DNA: TGTGCCATCAGTGAGTCGAAGGCAGGGGCAGACTATGGCTACACCTTC
J gene: TRBJ2-1; clone size: .; V gene: TRBV5-4; D gene: .; CDR3 protein: CASSQGRNEQFF; CDR3 DNA: TGTGCCAGCAGCCAGGGGCGCAATGAGCAGTTCTTC
J gene: TRBJ1-6; clone size: .; V gene: TRBV28; D gene: TRBD1; CDR3 protein: CASIWGTGGAYNSPLHF; CDR3 DNA: TGTGCCAGCATCTGGGGGACAGGGGGAGCCTATAATTCACCCCTCCACTTT
J gene: TRBJ1-3; clone size: .; V gene: TRBV21-1; D gene: .; CDR3 protein: CASSITGAARNSGNTIYF; CDR3 DNA: TGTGCCAGCAGTATAACAGGGGCGGCCCGAAACTCTGGAAACACCATATATTTT
J gene: TRBJ2-1; clone size: .; V gene: TRBV5-1; D gene: TRBD2; CDR3 protein: CASSIRSGVNEQFF; CDR3 DNA: TGCGCCAGCAGCATAAGGAGCGGGGTGAATGAGCAGTTCTTC
J gene: TRBJ1-1; clone size: .; V gene: TRBV6-5; D gene: .; CDR3 protein: CASSYSGGASAFF; CDR3 DNA: TGTGCCAGCAGTTACTCGGGGGGGGCCAGCGCTTTCTTT
J gene: TRBJ2-1; clone size: .; V gene: TRBV5-1; D gene: TRBD2; CDR3 protein: CASNLAGSYNEQFF; CDR3 DNA: TGCGCCAGCAACTTAGCGGGCTCCTACAATGAGCAGTTCTTC
J gene: TRBJ1-3; clone size: few; V gene: TRBV5-6; D gene: TRBD1; CDR3 protein: CASSQTGVGHTIYF; CDR3 DNA: TGTGCCAGCAGCCAGACAGGGGTGGGACACACCATATATTTT
J gene: TRBJ1-3; clone size: .; V gene: TRBV5-3; D gene: .; CDR3 protein: CARSLVDCPIYF; CDR3 DNA: TGTGCCAGAAGCTTGGTGGACTGTCCCATATATTTT
J gene: TRBJ2-5; clone size: .; V gene: TRBV20-1; D gene: .; CDR3 protein: CSARVQETQYF; CDR3 DNA: TGCAGTGCCAGGGTCCAAGAGACCCAGTACTTC
J gene: TRBJ2-7; clone size: .; V gene: TRBV19; D gene: TRBD1; CDR3 protein: CASSAPGQQPYEQYF; CDR3 DNA: TGTGCCAGTAGCGCGCCGGGACAGCAGCCTTACGAGCAGTACTTC
J gene: TRBJ2-2; clone size: .; V gene: TRBV10-3; D gene: .; CDR3 protein: CAIREAIGELFF; CDR3 DNA: TGTGCCATCAGAGAAGCAATCGGGGAGCTGTTTTTT
J gene: TRBJ1-2; clone size: .; V gene: TRBV19; D gene: .; CDR3 protein: CASSILGQNYGYTF; CDR3 DNA: TGTGCCAGTAGTATTTTGGGGCAGAACTATGGCTACACCTTC
J gene: TRBJ1-3; clone size: .; V gene: TRBV9; D gene: TRBD1; CDR3 protein: CASSADRGTGNTIYF; CDR3 DNA: TGTGCCAGCAGCGCCGACAGGGGAACGGGAAACACCATATATTTT
J gene: TRBJ2-5; clone size: .; V gene: TRBV12-3/TRBV12-4; D gene: .; CDR3 protein: CASRGTGQETQYF; CDR3 DNA: TGTGCCAGCAGGGGGACTGGACAAGAGACCCAGTACTTC
J gene: TRBJ2-7; clone size: .; V gene: TRBV6-5; D gene: .; CDR3 protein: CASSYGRGGYEQYF; CDR3 DNA: TGTGCCAGCAGTTACGGGAGGGGGGGATACGAGCAGTACTTC
J gene: TRBJ2-7; clone size: .; V gene: TRBV19; D gene: .; CDR3 protein: CASSMGRTYEQYF; CDR3 DNA: TGTGCCAGTAGTATGGGGCGAACCTACGAGCAGTACTTC
J gene: TRBJ1-1; clone size: .; V gene: TRBV9; D gene: .; CDR3 protein: CASSNPYGTGGYSEAFF; CDR3 DNA: TGTGCCAGCAGCAACCCCTACGGGACGGGGGGGTATTCTGAAGCTTTCTTT
J gene: TRBJ2-1; clone size: .; V gene: TRBV5-4; D gene: TRBD2; CDR3 protein: CASSRSGGGLANEQFF; CDR3 DNA: TGTGCCAGCAGTCGTAGCGGGGGGGGCTTAGCTAATGAGCAGTTCTTC
J gene: TRBJ2-5; clone size: .; V gene: TRBV2; D gene: .; CDR3 protein: CASSEGPRGQYF; CDR3 DNA: TGTGCCAGCAGTGAAGGCCCCAGGGGCCAGTACTTC
J gene: TRBJ2-5; clone size: .; V gene: TRBV5-4; D gene: TRBD1; CDR3 protein: CASSLGDRVQETQYF; CDR3 DNA: TGTGCCAGCAGCTTGGGGGACAGGGTGCAAGAGACCCAGTACTTC
J gene: TRBJ2-7; clone size: .; V gene: TRBV7-2; D gene: .; CDR3 protein: CASSREGPF; CDR3 DNA: TGTGCCAGCAGCCGCGAGGGCCCGTTC
J gene: TRBJ2-3; clone size: .; V gene: TRBV14; D gene: .; CDR3 protein: CASSQDLGRPGDTQYF; CDR3 DNA: TGTGCCAGCAGCCAAGATCTCGGTCGCCCTGGAGATACGCAGTATTTT
J gene: TRBJ2-2; clone size: .; V gene: TRBV23-1; D gene: .; CDR3 protein: CASSQSASEDTGELFF; CDR3 DNA: TGCGCCAGCAGTCAATCGGCCAGCGAAGACACCGGGGAGCTGTTTTTT
J gene: TRBJ2-5; clone size: .; V gene: TRBV6-6; D gene: .; CDR3 protein: CASSLAGETQYF; CDR3 DNA: TGTGCCAGCAGTCTAGCTGGGGAGACCCAGTACTTC
J gene: TRBJ2-2; clone size: .; V gene: TRBV6-1; D gene: .; CDR3 protein: CASSEVRNTGELFF; CDR3 DNA: TGTGCCAGCAGTGAAGTCAGAAACACCGGGGAGCTGTTTTTT
J gene: TRBJ2-1; clone size: few; V gene: TRBV4-2; D gene: TRBD2; CDR3 protein: CASSLPSGGANNEQFF; CDR3 DNA: TGTGCCAGCAGCCTACCTAGCGGGGGGGCCAACAATGAGCAGTTCTTC
J gene: TRBJ2-7; clone size: .; V gene: TRBV4-1; D gene: .; CDR3 protein: CASSKEPQGPYEQYF; CDR3 DNA: TGCGCCAGCAGCAAGGAACCACAGGGCCCCTACGAGCAGTACTTC
J gene: TRBJ2-5; clone size: .; V gene: TRBV7-2; D gene: TRBD2; CDR3 protein: CASSPGTIRQETQYF; CDR3 DNA: TGTGCCAGCAGCCCCGGGACTATTCGTCAAGAGACCCAGTACTTC
J gene: TRBJ2-1; clone size: .; V gene: TRBV7-2; D gene: TRBD2; CDR3 protein: CASSWTSGARSYNEQFF; CDR3 DNA: TGTGCCAGCAGCTGGACTAGCGGGGCACGTAGTTACAATGAGCAGTTCTTC
J gene: TRBJ2-1; clone size: .; V gene: TRBV10-3; D gene: .; CDR3 protein: CATGDNAYNEQFF; CDR3 DNA: TGTGCCACCGGGGACAACGCCTACAATGAGCAGTTCTTC
J gene: TRBJ2-1; clone size: .; V gene: TRBV5-4; D gene: TRBD2; CDR3 protein: CASSKTSGEQFF; CDR3 DNA: TGTGCCAGCAGCAAGACTAGCGGGGAGCAGTTCTTC
J gene: TRBJ1-4; clone size: few; V gene: TRBV6-5; D gene: TRBD1; CDR3 protein: CASSSRGVGIEKLFF; CDR3 DNA: TGTGCCAGCAGTTCCAGGGGGGTTGGCATTGAAAAACTGTTTTTT
J gene: TRBJ2-2; clone size: .; V gene: TRBV9; D gene: .; CDR3 protein: CASMEGQYTGELFF; CDR3 DNA: TGTGCCAGCATGGAGGGGCAATATACCGGGGAGCTGTTTTTT
J gene: TRBJ1-1; clone size: .; V gene: TRBV6-6; D gene: .; CDR3 protein: CASSYLGLMNTEAFF; CDR3 DNA: TGTGCCAGCAGTTACCTGGGACTGATGAACACTGAAGCTTTCTTT
J gene: TRBJ2-5; clone size: .; V gene: TRBV7-3; D gene: .; CDR3 protein: CASSLNSLETQYF; CDR3 DNA: TGTGCCAGCAGCTTAAACTCTCTGGAGACCCAGTACTTC
J gene: TRBJ1-1; clone size: .; V gene: TRBV5-1; D gene: .; CDR3 protein: CASSSTGLNTEAFF; CDR3 DNA: TGCGCCAGCAGCAGTACAGGGTTGAACACTGAAGCTTTCTTT
J gene: TRBJ2-2; clone size: .; V gene: TRBV19; D gene: TRBD1; CDR3 protein: CASTDRTGELFF; CDR3 DNA: TGTGCCAGTACGGACAGGACCGGGGAGCTGTTTTTT
J gene: TRBJ1-5; clone size: .; V gene: TRBV5-6; D gene: TRBD1; CDR3 protein: CASSRTGSNQPQHF; CDR3 DNA: TGTGCCAGCAGCCGGACAGGCAGCAATCAGCCCCAGCATTTT
J gene: TRBJ2-7; clone size: .; V gene: TRBV5-1; D gene: TRBD1; CDR3 protein: CASSPTGDEQYF; CDR3 DNA: TGCGCCAGCAGCCCCACAGGGGACGAGCAGTACTTC
J gene: TRBJ2-1; clone size: .; V gene: TRBV6-6; D gene: TRBD2; CDR3 protein: CASSPRTSGDSSYNEQFF; CDR3 DNA: TGTGCCAGCAGTCCCCGGACTAGCGGGGACAGCTCCTACAATGAGCAGTTCTTC
J gene: TRBJ2-1; clone size: .; V gene: TRBV28; D gene: .; CDR3 protein: CASRALDTYNEQFF; CDR3 DNA: TGTGCCAGCAGAGCGCTGGACACATACAATGAGCAGTTCTTC